These 29 T cell receptor beta chains came from one sample sequenced in a study of beta chain features in type 1 diabetes (dated by TCRdb to 2017 to 2018). The library was generated by the immunoSEQ multiplex PCR assay. The entire amount of isolated RNA was reverse transcribed using the High Capacity cDNA Reverse Transcription Kit, so the sequenced TCRB transcripts were expressed ones. Held by TCRdb, this immuneACCESS table contains in-frame sequences only and omits some clones. Under half of the omission traces to an unresolved V gene where checked; the cause of the rest is unknown. Within this sample are about 620,000 clones, with 15% of them counted one time only. About 0.086% of the sample is in the top ten clones. The specimen sequenced was naive CD4+ T cells from blood. The cell subset or site label corresponds to: true naive CD4+ T cells. Receptors originate from a man younger than 35 in good health.

This chain connects TRBV7-2 to TRBJ2-7, with D perhaps TRBD2 (6 bases). V lost 0 bases and J 4 bases, leaving 16 bases between the germline ends. Germline V CDR1 and CDR2: SGHTA, FQGNSA. This CDR3 comprises 16 residues. As DNA, the CDR3 is TGTGCCAGCAGCTTAGCGGGATTAGCGGCCACATACGAGCAGTACTTC. Translated: CASSLAGLAATYEQYF.

There are a few counts of this clone. CDR3 DNA sequence: TGTGCCACCGGGGAGGAAAGGAACAATGAGCAGTTCTTC. Its translation is CATGEERNNEQFF. The V and J genes are TRBV10-3 and TRBJ2-1; weak D call: TRBD2 (6 bases). This CDR3 is built from 13 residues. Trimming removed 10 bases at V and 5 bases at J, with 15 bases between. The germline V gene has CDR1 ENHRY and CDR2 SYGVKD.

This clone was seen a handful of times. V usage is TRBV4-1 and J usage is TRBJ2-5; D might be TRBD1 or TRBD2, each matching 6 bases. The CDR3 sequence is 16 residues long. Germline lookup yields CDR1 MGHRA and CDR2 YSYEKL. Trimming removed 3 bases at V and 0 bases at J, with 14 bases between. The DNA of the CDR3 is TGCGCCAGCAGCCAGGGGGGCGTGATGTACCAAGAGACCCAGTACTTC. Translating it yields CASSQGGVMYQETQYF.

The CDR3 loop reads CASSPRGAAYEQYF. The CDR3 DNA reads TGTGCCAGCAGTCCCAGGGGGGCAGCCTACGAGCAGTACTTC. The chain combines TRBV25-1 with TRBJ2-7, with D possibly being TRBD1 (7 bases). The CDR3 totals 14 residues. Germline V lookup: CDR1 MGHDK, CDR2 SYGVNS. The V end was cut by 5 bases, the J end by 2 bases, with 13 bases between.

This clone was observed a handful of times. The rearrangement uses TRBV18 and TRBJ1-4; 7 bases fit TRBD1. V dropped 3 bases and J dropped 0; count of bases not matched to a gene: 7. Germline V lookup: CDR1 KGHSH, CDR2 LQKENI. CDR3 size: 17 residues. CDR3 sequence reads: CASSPTDRVSTNEKLFF. Here the CDR3 DNA reads TGTGCCAGCTCACCTACCGACAGGGTATCAACTAATGAAAAACTGTTTTTT.

The rearrangement links TRBV5-4 to TRBJ2-7; D is uncertain. V was pared by 1 base and J by 3 bases, with 8 bases between. Per germline, CDR1 SGHNT and CDR2 YYREEE (reference sequence). The CDR3 sequence is 13 residues long. The CDR3 reads CASSLPGVYEQYF. In DNA form, the CDR3 reads TGTGCCAGCAGCTTGCCAGGTGTCTACGAGCAGTACTTC.

The chain has TRBV6-5 and TRBJ2-1; 8 bases fit TRBD2. V was clipped by 2 bases and J by 6 bases; unmatched bases: 9. This CDR3 is built from 16 residues. Germline CDR1 and CDR2: MNHEY and SVGAGI. CDR3 region: CASSYRTSGGPNEQFF. In DNA form, the CDR3 reads TGTGCCAGCAGTTACCGCACTAGCGGAGGACCCAATGAGCAGTTCTTC.

A few counts support this clone. V usage is TRBV29-1 and J usage is TRBJ2-5; D remains ambiguous. Per the germline V gene, CDR1 is SQVTM and CDR2 is ANQGSEA. This CDR3 spans 13 amino acids. V lost 6 bases and J lost 2, with 13 bases in between. In DNA, the CDR3 is TGCAGCGTGAGCACTCGGATGCAAGAGACCCAGTACTTC. Translation: CSVSTRMQETQYF.

There are a few counts of this clone. The chain combines TRBV27 with TRBJ1-1, with 7 bases aligning to TRBD1. The length of the CDR3 is 14 residues. The germline gives CDR1 MNHEY, CDR2 SMNVEV (reference sequence). V lost 8 bases and J lost 4; bases outside the gene matches: 10. DNA of the CDR3: TGTGCCAGCTCCCGACAGGGTTTAAGCACTGAAGCTTTCTTT. Its translation: CASSRQGLSTEAFF.

V and J are TRBV27 and TRBJ1-2, with TRBD1 matching 7 bases. V dropped 2 bases and J dropped 5; count of bases not matched to a gene: 8. Germline V gene data show CDR1 as MNHEY and CDR2 as SMNVEV (reference sequence). The CDR3 spans 15 residues. CDR3 in amino acids: CASSLKAQGTYGYTF. The CDR3 DNA follows: TGTGCCAGCAGTTTAAAAGCACAGGGGACTTATGGCTACACCTTC.

V gene TRBV5-6 combines with J gene TRBJ1-5; D unresolved. Trimming removed 6 bases at V and 8 bases at J, with 21 bases between. CDR1 and CDR2 (germline): SGHDT, YYEEEE. This CDR3 region has 15 residues. The CDR3 DNA reads as TGTGCCAGCACCCAGTTTGGGTTTAGGTACGAGCCCCAGCATTTT. Its protein is CASTQFGFRYEPQHF. The whole variable domain, remainder taken from reference TRBV5-6 and TRBJ1-5, is DAGVTQSPTHLIKTRGQQVTLRCSPKSGHDTVSWYQQALGQGPQFIFQYYEEEERQRGNFPDRFSGHQFPNYSSELNVNALLLGDSALYLCASTQFGFRYEPQHFGDGTRLSIL.

This clone has just a few counts. V and J are TRBV9 and TRBJ2-3; D possibly matches TRBD1 or TRBD2 (5 bases each). Germline V gene sequence: CDR1 SGDLS, CDR2 YYNGEE. The CDR3 covers 15 residues. V lost 7 bases and J lost 2, with 17 bases in between. This CDR3 is CASQPQPGPTDTQYF. The CDR3 region has the DNA TGTGCCAGCCAGCCCCAACCGGGGCCCACAGATACGCAGTATTTT.

This clone has just a few counts. The rearrangement uses TRBV5-1 and TRBJ2-2; 9 bases match TRBD1. CDR3 length: 15 amino acids. V lost 2 bases and J lost 12; bases outside the gene matches: 11. The germline CDR1 and CDR2 sequences are SGHRS and YFSETQ. The chain's CDR3 is CASSFTPGTGKKLFF. CDR3 DNA sequence: TGCGCCAGCAGCTTTACCCCTGGGACAGGGAAAAAGCTGTTTTTT.

There are a few counts of this clone. The V gene is TRBV7-2, the J gene TRBJ2-3, with 9 bases fitting TRBD2. Germline V gene lookup returns CDR1 SGHTA and CDR2 FQGNSA. The CDR3 consists of 17 residues. The J segment lost 5 bases and the V segment lost 3 bases, leaving 12 bases of the junction unmatched. The CDR3: CASSFSLGGRAKDTQYF. The CDR3 DNA reads TGTGCCAGCAGCTTCTCCCTCGGCGGGAGGGCGAAAGATACGCAGTATTTT.

The chain joins TRBV15 to TRBJ1-1, with D maybe TRBD1 (6 bases). The germline CDR1 and CDR2 sequences are LNHNV and YYDKDF (reference sequence). The CDR3 consists of 14 residues. The V gene lost 7 bases and the J gene lost 4 bases, with 16 bases spanning the gap. The CDR3 nucleotides are TGTGCCACCAAAAGGTCCGGGGGGCTCACTGAAGCTTTCTTT. Amino acids: CATKRSGGLTEAFF.

V gene TRBV7-6 combines with J gene TRBJ2-1, with 10 bases aligning to TRBD2. Germline V gene data show CDR1 as SGHVS and CDR2 as FNYEAQ. The CDR3 runs 15 residues. V was pared by 5 bases and J by 9 bases, with 10 bases of the junction left unmatched. Here the CDR3 reads CASSSPSGRWGEQFF. For the CDR3, the DNA is TGTGCCAGCAGCAGCCCTAGCGGGAGATGGGGTGAGCAGTTCTTC.

The CDR3 sequence: CASSLLLAGGPSSYNEQFF. The CDR3 coding sequence is TGTGCCAGCAGCCTCCTACTAGCGGGAGGTCCTAGCTCCTACAATGAGCAGTTCTTC. The chain has TRBV5-6 and TRBJ2-1; 12 bases map to TRBD2. J was trimmed by 0 bases and V by 4 bases; bases with no gene match: 11. Germline loops: CDR1 SGHDT, CDR2 YYEEEE. The CDR3 extends over 19 amino acids.

A note on this clone: In the same sample, other DNA sequences code for this CDR3. CDR3 bases: TGTGCCATCAGTGCTGAATACGAGCAGTACTTC. Amino acid sequence: CAISAEYEQYF. This chain joins TRBV10-3 and TRBJ2-7, with D uncertain. The germline CDR1 and CDR2 sequences are ENHRY and SYGVKD. CDR3 size: 11 residues. Deletions cut 4 bases from V and 4 bases from J, with 5 bases between.

This clone was seen more than once but under ten times. This chain uses TRBV5-4 with TRBJ1-3; a weak D match, TRBD1 (5 bases). Trimming took 2 bases from V and 0 from J, leaving 6 bases between them. The CDR3 has 14 amino acids. The germline V gene has CDR1 SGHNT and CDR2 YYREEE (reference sequence). This CDR3 reads CASSFGGSGNTIYF. In nucleotides, the CDR3 is TGTGCCAGCAGCTTCGGGGGCTCTGGAAACACCATATATTTT.

The chain links TRBV5-6 to TRBJ1-1, with TRBD1 matching over 7 bases. Looked up from germline, CDR1 is SGHDT and CDR2 is YYEEEE. The CDR3 runs 15 residues. Germline trimming cut 4 bases from V and 1 base from J; bases unmatched to any gene: 7. This CDR3 is CASSLQGVPNTEAFF. The DNA of the CDR3 is TGTGCCAGCAGCCTCCAGGGGGTGCCGAACACTGAAGCTTTCTTT.

This clone was recorded a few times. The rearrangement links TRBV29-1 to TRBJ2-7; TRBD1 matches 9 bases. The germline V gene encodes CDR1 SQVTM and CDR2 ANQGSEA. V shed 8 bases and J 1 base; nucleotides not matched to a gene: 9. CDR3 length equals 14 residues. The CDR3 loop is CSIQTGGFSYEQYF. In nucleotides, the CDR3 is TGCAGCATTCAGACAGGGGGTTTTTCCTACGAGCAGTACTTC.

This clone was observed a few times. The chain is built from TRBV7-2 and TRBJ1-5; 9 positions agree with TRBD1. CDR1 is SGHTA, CDR2 FQGNSA, per germline. The junction had 1 base not matched to a gene; V was cut back by 1 base and J by 3 bases. This CDR3 is built from 15 residues. This chain's CDR3 is CASSLDRGLNQPQHF. CDR3 in DNA: TGTGCCAGCAGCTTAGACAGGGGGCTCAATCAGCCCCAGCATTTT.

This clone occurred a few times. The V and J genes are TRBV5-1 and TRBJ2-1, with 9 bases aligning to TRBD1. Germline V gives CDR1 SGHRS, CDR2 YFSETQ. The CDR3 loop spans 14 amino acids. V lost 5 bases and J lost 8; bases outside the gene matches: 8. In nucleotides, the CDR3 is TGCGCCAGCAGTAAACAGGGGGCTGTGGATGAGCAGTTCTTC. Protein product: CASSKQGAVDEQFF.

The table lists this clone with a few counts. The chain recombines TRBV18 with TRBJ2-3; D gene ambiguous. V was pared by 0 bases and J by 5 bases, with 12 bases between. The germline V gene has CDR1 KGHSH and CDR2 LQKENI. The CDR3 length is 15 residues. The CDR3 nucleotides read TGTGCCAGCTCACCACCATATCCGGGTGGAGATACGCAGTATTTT. This translates into CASSPPYPGGDTQYF.

This clone was counted a few times. The J gene is TRBJ1-1, the V gene TRBV9; D is uncertain. This CDR3 region has 14 residues. Germline CDR1 SGDLS, CDR2 YYNGEE. Deletions cut 0 bases from V and 0 bases from J, with 6 bases between. CDR3 coding DNA: TGTGCCAGCAGCGTAGGTGTCATGAACACTGAAGCTTTCTTT. Residues: CASSVGVMNTEAFF. Full variable domain (missing parts from reference TRBV9 and TRBJ1-1): DSGVTQTPKHLITATGQRVTLRCSPRSGDLSVYWYQQSLDQGLQFLIQYYNGEERAKGNILERFSAQQFPDLHSELNLSSLELGDSALYFCASSVGVMNTEAFFGQGTRLTVV.

This clone has just a few counts. The sample holds other DNA sequences that translate to the same CDR3. The V call is TRBV2, the J call TRBJ2-1; D remains unclear. V was trimmed by 5 bases and J by 2 bases, leaving 1 base between them. The germline gives CDR1 SNHLY, CDR2 FYNNEI. CDR3 length: 11 amino acids. DNA of the CDR3: TGTGCCAGCAGTACCTACAATGAGCAGTTCTTC. Its protein product is CASSTYNEQFF.

The genes are TRBV14 and TRBJ1-3; D possibly corresponds to TRBD1 (6 bases). V was trimmed by 5 bases and J by 0 bases, leaving 11 bases between them. Germline assignment: CDR1 SGHDN and CDR2 FVKESK. The CDR3 spans 15 residues. The chain's CDR3 is CASSVLDSSGNTIYF. The CDR3 region has the DNA TGTGCCAGCAGCGTGCTGGACAGCTCTGGAAACACCATATATTTT. Full variable domain (rest looked up from reference TRBV14 and TRBJ1-3): EAGVTQFPSHSVIEKGQTVTLRCDPISGHDNLYWYRRVMGKEIKFLLHFVKESKQDESGMPNNRFLAERTGGTYSTLKVQPAELEDSGVYFCASSVLDSSGNTIYFGEGSWLTVV.

CDR3 sequence: CASSVGQGASGSLRGNEQFF. The CDR3 DNA reads as TGTGCCAGCAGCGTAGGGCAGGGGGCTAGCGGGAGCCTGAGGGGCAATGAGCAGTTCTTC. V gene TRBV9 combines with J gene TRBJ2-1, with 10 nucleotides matching TRBD2. Germline V gives CDR1 SGDLS, CDR2 YYNGEE. This CDR3 is 20 amino acids long. J lost 6 bases, V lost 0 bases, and 18 bases had no gene match.

This chain uses TRBV29-1 with TRBJ1-4; perhaps TRBD1 as D (5 bases). Germline lookup yields CDR1 SQVTM and CDR2 ANQGSEA. With 2 bases removed from V and 8 bases from J, the gap between germline ends came to 12 bases. CDR3 length: 13 residues. CDR3 nucleotides: TGCAGCGTTGAAAGGGGCTGGGGAGAAAAACTGTTTTTT. It translates to CSVERGWGEKLFF.